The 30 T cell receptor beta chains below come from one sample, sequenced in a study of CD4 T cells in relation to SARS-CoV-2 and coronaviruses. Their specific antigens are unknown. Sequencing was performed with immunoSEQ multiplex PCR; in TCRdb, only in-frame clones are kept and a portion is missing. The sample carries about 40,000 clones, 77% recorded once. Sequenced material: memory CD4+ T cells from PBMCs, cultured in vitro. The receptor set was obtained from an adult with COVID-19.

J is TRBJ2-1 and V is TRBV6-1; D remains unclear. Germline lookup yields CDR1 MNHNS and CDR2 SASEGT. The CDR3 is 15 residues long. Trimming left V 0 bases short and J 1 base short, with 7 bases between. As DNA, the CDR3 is TGTGCCAGCAGTGAAGCGTTCGGGTCCTACAATGAGCAGTTCTTC. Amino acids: CASSEAFGSYNEQFF.

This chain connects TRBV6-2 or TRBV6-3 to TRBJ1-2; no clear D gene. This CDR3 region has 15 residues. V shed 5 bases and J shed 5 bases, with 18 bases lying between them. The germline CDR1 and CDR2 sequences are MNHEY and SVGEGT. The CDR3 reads CASSRGLEVGYGYTF. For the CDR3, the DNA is TGTGCCAGCAGTCGAGGGCTCGAAGTCGGGTATGGCTACACCTTC.

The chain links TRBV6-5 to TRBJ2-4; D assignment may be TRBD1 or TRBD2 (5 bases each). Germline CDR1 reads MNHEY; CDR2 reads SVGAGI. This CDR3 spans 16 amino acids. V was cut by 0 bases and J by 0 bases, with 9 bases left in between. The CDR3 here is CASSYSGTVAKNIQYF. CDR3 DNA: TGTGCCAGCAGTTACTCCGGGACGGTAGCCAAAAACATTCAGTACTTC.

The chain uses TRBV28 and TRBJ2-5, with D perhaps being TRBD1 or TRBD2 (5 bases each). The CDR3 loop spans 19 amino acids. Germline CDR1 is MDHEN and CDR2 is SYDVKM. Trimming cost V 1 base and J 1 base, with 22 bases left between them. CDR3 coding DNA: TGTGCCAGCAGTTTATATGGGGGATGGGGGACCCAACTCCAAGAGACCCAGTACTTC. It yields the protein CASSLYGGWGTQLQETQYF.

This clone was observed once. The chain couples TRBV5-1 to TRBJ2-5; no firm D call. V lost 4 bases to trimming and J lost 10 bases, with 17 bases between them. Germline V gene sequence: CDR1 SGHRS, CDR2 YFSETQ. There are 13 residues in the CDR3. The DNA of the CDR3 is TGCGCCAGCAGCAACTCATGGTCGTCCGGCCAGTACTTC. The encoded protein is CASSNSWSSGQYF. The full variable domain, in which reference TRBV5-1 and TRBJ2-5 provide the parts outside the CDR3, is KAGVTQTPRYLIKTRGQQVTLSCSPISGHRSVSWYQQTPGQGLQFLFEYFSETQRNKGNFPGRFSGRQFSNSRSEMNVSTLELGDSALYLCASSNSWSSGQYFGPGTRLLVL.

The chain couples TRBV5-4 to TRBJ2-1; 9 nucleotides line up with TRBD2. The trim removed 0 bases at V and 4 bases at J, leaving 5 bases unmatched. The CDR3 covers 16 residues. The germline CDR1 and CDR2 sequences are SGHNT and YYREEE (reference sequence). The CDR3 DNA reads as TGTGCCAGCAGCTTGGAAGGACTAGCGTCATACAATGAGCAGTTCTTC. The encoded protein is CASSLEGLASYNEQFF.

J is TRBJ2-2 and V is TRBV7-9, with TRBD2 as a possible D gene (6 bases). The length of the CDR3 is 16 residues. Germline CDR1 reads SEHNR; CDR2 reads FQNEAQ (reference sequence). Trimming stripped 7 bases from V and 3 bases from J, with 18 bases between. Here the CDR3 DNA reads TGTGCCAGCACCAACCCGGGGGTAATCGACACCGGGGAGCTGTTTTTT. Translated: CASTNPGVIDTGELFF.

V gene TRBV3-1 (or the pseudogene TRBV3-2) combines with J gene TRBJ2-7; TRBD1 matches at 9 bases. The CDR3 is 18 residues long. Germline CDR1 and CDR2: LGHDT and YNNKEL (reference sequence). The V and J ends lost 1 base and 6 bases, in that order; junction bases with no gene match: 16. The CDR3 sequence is CASSQAHLSGQGISEQYF. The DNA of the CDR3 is TGTGCCAGCAGCCAAGCCCACCTATCAGGACAGGGGATAAGCGAGCAGTACTTC.

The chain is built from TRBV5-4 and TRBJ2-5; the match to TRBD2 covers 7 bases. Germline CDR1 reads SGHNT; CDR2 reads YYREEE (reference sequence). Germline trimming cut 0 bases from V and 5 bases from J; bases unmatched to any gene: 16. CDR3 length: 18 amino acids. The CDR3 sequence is CASSLGASREGLRETQYF. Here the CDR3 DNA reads TGTGCCAGCAGCTTGGGGGCTTCGAGGGAGGGCCTTAGGGAGACCCAGTACTTC.

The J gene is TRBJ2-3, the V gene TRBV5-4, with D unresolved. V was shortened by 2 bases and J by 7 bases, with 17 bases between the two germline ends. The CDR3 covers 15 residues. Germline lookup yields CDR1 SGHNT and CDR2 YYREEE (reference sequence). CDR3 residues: CASSFDHSPRNTQYF. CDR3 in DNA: TGTGCCAGCAGCTTCGACCATTCTCCTCGAAATACGCAGTATTTT. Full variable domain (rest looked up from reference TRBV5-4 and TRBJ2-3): ETGVTQSPTHLIKTRGQQVTLRCSSQSGHNTVSWYQQALGQGPQFIFQYYREEENGRGNFPPRFSGLQFPNYSSELNVNALELDDSALYLCASSFDHSPRNTQYFGPGTRLTVL.

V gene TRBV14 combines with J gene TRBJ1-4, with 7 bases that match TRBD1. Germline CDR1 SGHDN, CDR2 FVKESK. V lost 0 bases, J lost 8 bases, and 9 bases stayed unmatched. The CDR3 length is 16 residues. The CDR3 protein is CASSQDRQGVGEKLFF. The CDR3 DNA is TGTGCCAGCAGCCAAGACCGACAGGGCGTTGGCGAAAAACTGTTTTTT.

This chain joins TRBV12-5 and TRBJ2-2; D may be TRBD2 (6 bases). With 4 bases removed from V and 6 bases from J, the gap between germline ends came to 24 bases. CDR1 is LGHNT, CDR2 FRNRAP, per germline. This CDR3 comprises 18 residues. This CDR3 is CASGWGEHRYPFPGELFF. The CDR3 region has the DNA TGTGCTAGTGGTTGGGGGGAGCACAGGTACCCTTTTCCCGGGGAGCTGTTTTTT.

The CDR3 loop reads CASSLDLAAPVAFF. CDR3 sequence (DNA): TGTGCCAGCAGCTTAGATTTGGCAGCGCCCGTGGCTTTCTTT. J is TRBJ1-1 and V is TRBV11-2; no firm D call. Germline CDR1 and CDR2: SGHAT and FQNNGV. V was cut by 0 bases and J by 11 bases, with 16 bases left in between. This CDR3 contains 14 residues.

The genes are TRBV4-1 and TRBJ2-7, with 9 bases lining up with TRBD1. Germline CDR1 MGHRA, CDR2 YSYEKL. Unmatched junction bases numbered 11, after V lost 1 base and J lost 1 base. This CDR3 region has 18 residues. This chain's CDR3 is CASSQVGTGSILSYEQYF. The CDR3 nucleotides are TGCGCCAGCAGCCAAGTGGGGACAGGGTCGATTTTATCCTACGAGCAGTACTTC.

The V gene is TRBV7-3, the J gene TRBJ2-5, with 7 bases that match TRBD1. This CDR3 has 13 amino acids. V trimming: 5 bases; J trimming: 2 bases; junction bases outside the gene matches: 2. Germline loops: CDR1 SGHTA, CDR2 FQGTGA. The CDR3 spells CASSRGRQETQYF. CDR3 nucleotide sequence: TGTGCCAGCAGCAGGGGGCGGCAAGAGACCCAGTACTTC.

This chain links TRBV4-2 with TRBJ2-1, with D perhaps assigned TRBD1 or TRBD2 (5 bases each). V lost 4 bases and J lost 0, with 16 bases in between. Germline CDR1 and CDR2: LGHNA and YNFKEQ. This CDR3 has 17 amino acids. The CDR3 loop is CASSPPPGASSYNEQFF. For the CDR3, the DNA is TGTGCCAGCAGCCCGCCTCCCGGGGCTAGCTCCTACAATGAGCAGTTCTTC.

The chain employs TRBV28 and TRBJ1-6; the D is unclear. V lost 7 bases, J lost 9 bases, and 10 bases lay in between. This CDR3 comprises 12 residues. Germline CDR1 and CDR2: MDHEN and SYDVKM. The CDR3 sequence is CASKDLASPLHF. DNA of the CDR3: TGTGCCAGCAAAGACCTGGCTTCACCCCTCCACTTT.

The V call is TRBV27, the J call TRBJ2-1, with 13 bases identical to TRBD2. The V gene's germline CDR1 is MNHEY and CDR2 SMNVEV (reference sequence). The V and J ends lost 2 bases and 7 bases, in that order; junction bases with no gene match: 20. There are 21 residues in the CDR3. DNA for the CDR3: TGTGCCAGCAGTTTAGCCCCGGGACTAGCGGGATCGTTCAGCTCTCGGAATGAGCAGTTCTTC. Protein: CASSLAPGLAGSFSSRNEQFF.

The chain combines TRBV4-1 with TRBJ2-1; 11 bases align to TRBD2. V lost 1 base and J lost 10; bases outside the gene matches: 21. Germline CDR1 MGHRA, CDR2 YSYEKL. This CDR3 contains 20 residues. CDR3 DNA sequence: TGCGCCAGCAGCCAAGGAAGGCTGATAACCGGGACTAGCGGTACATGGGAGCAGTTCTTC. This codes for CASSQGRLITGTSGTWEQFF.

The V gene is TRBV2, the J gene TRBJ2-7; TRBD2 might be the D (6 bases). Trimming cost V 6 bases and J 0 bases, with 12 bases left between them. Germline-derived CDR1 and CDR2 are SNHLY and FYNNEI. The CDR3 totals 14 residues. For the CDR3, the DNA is TGTGCCAGCAGACGGGACTTGAGCTCCTACGAGCAGTACTTC. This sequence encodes CASRRDLSSYEQYF.

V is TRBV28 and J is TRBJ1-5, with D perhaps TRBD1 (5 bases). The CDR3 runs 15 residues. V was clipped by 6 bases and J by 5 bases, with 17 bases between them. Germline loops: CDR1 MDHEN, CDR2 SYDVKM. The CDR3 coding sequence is TGTGCCAGCAGCCCCCGGGGAAGGGGAGATCAGCCCCAGCATTTT. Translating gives CASSPRGRGDQPQHF.

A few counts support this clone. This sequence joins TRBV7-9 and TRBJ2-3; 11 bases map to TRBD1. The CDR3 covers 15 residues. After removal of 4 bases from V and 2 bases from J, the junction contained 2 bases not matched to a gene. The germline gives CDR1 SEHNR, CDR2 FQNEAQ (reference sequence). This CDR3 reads CASSSGQGDTDTQYF. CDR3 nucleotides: TGTGCCAGCAGCTCGGGACAGGGGGACACAGATACGCAGTATTTT.

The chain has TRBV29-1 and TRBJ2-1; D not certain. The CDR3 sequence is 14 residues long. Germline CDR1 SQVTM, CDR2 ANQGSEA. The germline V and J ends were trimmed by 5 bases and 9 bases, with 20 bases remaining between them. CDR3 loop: CSVIYDPAGGEQFF. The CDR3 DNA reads TGCAGCGTTATTTACGACCCAGCTGGTGGTGAGCAGTTCTTC.

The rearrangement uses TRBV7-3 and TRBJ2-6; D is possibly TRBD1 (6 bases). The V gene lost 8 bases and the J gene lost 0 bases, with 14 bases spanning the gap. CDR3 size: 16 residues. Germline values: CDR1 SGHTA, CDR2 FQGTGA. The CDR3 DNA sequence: TGTGCCAGCGGATCGGGACATAGCTCTGGGGCCAACGTCCTGACTTTC. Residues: CASGSGHSSGANVLTF.

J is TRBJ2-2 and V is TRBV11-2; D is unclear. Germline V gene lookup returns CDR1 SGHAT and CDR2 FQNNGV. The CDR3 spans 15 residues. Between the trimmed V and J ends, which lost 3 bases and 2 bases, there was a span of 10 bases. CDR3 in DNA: TGTGCCAGCAGCTTCAGCCCTACCAACACCGGGGAGCTGTTTTTT. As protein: CASSFSPTNTGELFF.

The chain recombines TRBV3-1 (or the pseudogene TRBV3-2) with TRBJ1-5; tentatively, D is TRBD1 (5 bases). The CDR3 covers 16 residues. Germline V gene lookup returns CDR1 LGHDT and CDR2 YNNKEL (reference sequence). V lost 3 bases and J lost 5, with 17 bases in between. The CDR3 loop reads CASSHYRDSDDQPQHF. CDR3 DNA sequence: TGTGCCAGCAGCCATTACCGAGACAGTGATGATCAGCCCCAGCATTTT.

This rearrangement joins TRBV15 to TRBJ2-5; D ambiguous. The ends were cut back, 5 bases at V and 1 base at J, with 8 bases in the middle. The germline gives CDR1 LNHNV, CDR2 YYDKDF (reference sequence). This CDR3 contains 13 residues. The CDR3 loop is CATSVGSQETQYF. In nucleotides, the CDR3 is TGTGCCACCAGCGTGGGTTCCCAAGAGACCCAGTACTTC.

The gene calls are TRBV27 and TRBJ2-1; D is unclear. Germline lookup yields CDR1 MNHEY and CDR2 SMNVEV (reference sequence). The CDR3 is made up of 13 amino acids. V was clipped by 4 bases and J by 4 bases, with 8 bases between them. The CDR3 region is CASSSSGYNEQFF. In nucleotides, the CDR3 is TGTGCCAGCAGTTCCTCCGGTTACAATGAGCAGTTCTTC.

The CDR3 nucleotides are TGTGCCAGCAGCCTGGGACAGGGGTTGAACCAGCCCCAGCATTTT. Translated: CASSLGQGLNQPQHF. The rearrangement uses TRBV5-6 and TRBJ1-5; 10 bases line up with TRBD1. Losses at the gene ends were 4 bases for V and 7 bases for J; bases not matched to a gene: 8. The CDR3 loop spans 15 amino acids. From germline, CDR1 is SGHDT and CDR2 YYEEEE.

The CDR3 sequence is CSASLAGASSQDTQYF. CDR3 DNA sequence: TGCAGTGCTAGTCTAGCGGGAGCTTCTTCACAGGATACGCAGTATTTT. This rearrangement joins TRBV20-1 to TRBJ2-3; 10 nucleotides match TRBD2. CDR1 DFQATT and CDR2 SNEGSKA come from the germline V gene (reference sequence). This CDR3 region has 16 residues. V shed 3 bases, J shed 6 bases, and the junction held 12 bases outside the gene matches.